Presented here are 24 T cell receptor beta chains from one specimen sequenced in a study of cytomegalovirus exposure and HLA in healthy donors. The study ran its PCR with 60 Vbeta and 13 Jbeta primers. Only in-frame clones appear in the TCRdb table, and some are missing; sequencing was by immunoSEQ multiplex PCR. This table holds roughly 84,000 clones, over 75% found once. Sample: PBMCs. The receptor source for this set is a man in his fifties or sixties in good health and CMV-seronegative.

This clone has a single count. V is TRBV30 and J is TRBJ1-2; the D gene is possibly TRBD1 (5 bases). V was cut by 0 bases and J by 6 bases, with 11 bases left in between. The V gene's germline CDR1 is GTSNPN and CDR2 SVGIG (reference sequence). The CDR3 is made up of 13 amino acids. DNA for the CDR3: TGTGCCTGGAGTGTTGCCAGGGTAAATGGCTACACCTTC. It codes for CAWSVARVNGYTF.

The V gene is TRBV7-9, the J gene TRBJ2-4; TRBD1 is a possible D gene (6 bases). Germline V lookup: CDR1 SEHNR, CDR2 FQNEAQ (reference sequence). V was clipped by 0 bases and J by 9 bases, with 15 bases between them. The length of the CDR3 is 15 residues. The CDR3 sequence is CASSLATGSSAIQYF. The CDR3 DNA follows: TGTGCCAGCAGCTTAGCAACAGGGTCATCAGCCATTCAGTACTTC.

The rearrangement links TRBV9 to TRBJ2-6, with D possibly being TRBD2 (6 bases). Trimming removed 0 bases from V and 2 bases from J, with 9 bases in between. Germline V gene data show CDR1 as SGDLS and CDR2 as YYNGEE. The CDR3 has 16 amino acids. CDR3 amino acids: CASSVDGGTGANVLTF. The CDR3 nucleotides read TGTGCCAGCAGCGTAGATGGGGGGACTGGGGCCAACGTCCTGACTTTC.

The chain employs TRBV7-6 and TRBJ2-4; 8 positions agree with TRBD2. V lost 6 bases and J lost 6; bases outside the gene matches: 7. CDR1 is SGHVS, CDR2 FNYEAQ, per germline. This CDR3 is 14 amino acids long. This CDR3 is CASSASGGGNIQYF. The DNA of the CDR3 is TGTGCCAGCAGTGCATCGGGGGGGGGAAACATTCAGTACTTC.

The rearrangement uses TRBV19 and TRBJ1-2; the match to TRBD1 covers 8 bases. Germline V gives CDR1 LNHDA, CDR2 SQIVND (reference sequence). The CDR3 has 17 residues. V shed 5 bases and J 4 bases; nucleotides not matched to a gene: 15. The CDR3 nucleotides are TGTGCCAGTAGTTTTTCAAGGACAGGGATCCTGAGCTATGGCTACACCTTC. Amino acids: CASSFSRTGILSYGYTF.

Of note for this clone: The sample holds other DNA sequences that translate to the same CDR3. The CDR3 coding sequence is TGTGCCAGCTCACCGCAGGGACACACTACCGGGGAGCTGTTTTTT. It translates to CASSPQGHTTGELFF. V gene TRBV18 combines with J gene TRBJ2-2; weak D call: TRBD1 (6 bases). This CDR3 region has 15 residues. V was trimmed by 3 bases and J by 5 bases, leaving 13 bases between them. In germline, CDR1 is KGHSH, CDR2 LQKENI.

The CDR3 loop reads CASSSPGTSSDTQYF. CDR3 bases: TGTGCCAGCAGTAGCCCCGGGACTAGTTCAGATACGCAGTATTTT. This chain connects TRBV6-6 to TRBJ2-3; 8 bases agree with TRBD2. CDR1 and CDR2 from the germline V gene are MNHNY and SVGAGI (reference sequence). This CDR3 region has 15 residues. V lost 5 bases to trimming and J lost 4 bases; unmatched junction nucleotides: 8.

This chain links TRBV16 with TRBJ1-1; D uncertain. In germline, CDR1 is KGHSY, CDR2 FQNENV. This CDR3 spans 14 amino acids. V lost 2 bases to trimming and J lost 5 bases, with 12 bases between them. CDR3 coding DNA: TGTGCCAGCAGCCAACAGGAGGGAAGGACTGAAGCTTTCTTT. Translation gives CASSQQEGRTEAFF.

The chain couples TRBV15 to TRBJ1-5, with TRBD1 identical over 10 bases. Germline V gene sequence: CDR1 LNHNV, CDR2 YYDKDF (reference sequence). This CDR3 spans 17 amino acids. V gave up 1 base and J gave up 5 bases; unmatched junction bases: 8. The CDR3 loop is CATSRVWDRGGDQPQHF. The CDR3 region has the DNA TGTGCCACCAGCAGAGTCTGGGACAGGGGAGGGGATCAGCCCCAGCATTTT.

The V call is TRBV15, the J call TRBJ2-7; 8 nucleotides align to TRBD2. V lost 1 base to trimming and J lost 6 bases; unmatched junction nucleotides: 8. This CDR3 is 15 amino acids long. CDR1 LNHNV and CDR2 YYDKDF come from the germline V gene (reference sequence). Written as DNA, the CDR3 is TGTGCCACCAGCAGAGGTCTAGCGGCGGGGGGCGAGCAGTACTTC. This translates into CATSRGLAAGGEQYF.

Comments on this clone: A far larger clone is one base from this, pointing to a likely read error. Other DNA sequences within the sample encode an identical CDR3. The chain combines TRBV5-1 with TRBJ1-4; 8 bases align to TRBD1. CDR3 size: 19 residues. Germline CDR1 and CDR2: SGHRS and YFSETQ. The CDR3, as DNA: TGCGCCAGCAGTTTGGCGTCGGACAGGGCGAAGTGGCCTAATGAAAAACTGTTTTTT. Amino acid sequence: CASSLASDRAKWPNEKLFF.

Only one count was recorded for this clone. The chain carries TRBV6-1 and TRBJ2-3, with TRBD1 matching over 8 bases. There are 14 residues in the CDR3. Germline CDR1 and CDR2: MNHNS and SASEGT. J lost 9 bases, V lost 4 bases, and 9 bases had no gene match. The DNA for the CDR3 is TGTGCCAGCAGTGGGGCCGGACAGGGCTTGACGCAGTATTTT. It specifies CASSGAGQGLTQYF.

This chain connects TRBV28 to TRBJ1-1; unclear D gene. The CDR3 has 16 residues. Per the germline V gene, CDR1 is MDHEN and CDR2 is SYDVKM. V lost 2 bases, J lost 3 bases, and 16 bases lay in between. CDR3 amino acids: CASSLPPWSGDTEAFF. The CDR3 coding sequence is TGTGCCAGCAGTTTACCCCCTTGGAGCGGAGACACTGAAGCTTTCTTT.

The chain recombines TRBV9 with TRBJ1-6; D might be TRBD1 (5 bases). This CDR3 has 15 residues. From germline, CDR1 is SGDLS and CDR2 YYNGEE. V lost 4 bases and J 7 bases, leaving 15 bases between the germline ends. The CDR3 sequence: CASSPPGHQNSPLHF. The CDR3 bases are TGTGCCAGCAGCCCCCCCGGACACCAAAATTCACCCCTCCACTTT.

The chain uses TRBV5-4 and TRBJ2-3; TRBD2 agrees at 9 bases. This CDR3 contains 15 residues. Looked up from germline, CDR1 is SGHNT and CDR2 is YYREEE (reference sequence). V trimming: 2 bases; J trimming: 3 bases; junction bases outside the gene matches: 4. The CDR3 DNA reads TGTGCCAGCAGCTTTGGCGGGGGGGCAACAGATACGCAGTATTTT. Its translation is CASSFGGGATDTQYF.

The V gene is TRBV6-1, the J gene TRBJ2-5, with TRBD1 identical over 9 bases. Near its end, the DNA agrees better with TRBJ2-7, so the J call may be wrong. This CDR3 is built from 14 residues. Looked up from germline, CDR1 is MNHNS and CDR2 is SASEGT. CDR3 sequence (DNA): TGTGCCAGCAGTGAATACAGGGGGCCCTACGAGCAGTACTTC. Translated, it gives CASSEYRGPYEQYF.

As to this clone: The junction departs from germline at one end; a sequencing error may be responsible. The V call is TRBV2, the J call TRBJ1-1; D remains unclear. The CDR3 totals 13 residues. Germline V CDR1 and CDR2: SNHLY, FYNNEI. The CDR3, as DNA: TGTGCCAGCAGTGAAGCAGGACTCCGAATAATGATCTTT. Amino acids: CASSEAGLRIMIF.

This clone was counted only a few times. The J gene is TRBJ1-4, the V gene TRBV2, with 9 bases lining up with TRBD1. The CDR3 sequence is 12 residues long. The junction had 8 bases not matched to a gene; V was cut back by 6 bases and J by 15 bases. CDR1 SNHLY and CDR2 FYNNEI come from the germline V gene. The CDR3 region is CASSPTRDRVFF. The CDR3, as DNA: TGTGCCAGCAGCCCAACCCGGGACAGGGTGTTTTTT.

This chain uses TRBV7-3 with TRBJ2-1; the D is unclear. V was cut by 3 bases and J by 0 bases, with 9 bases left in between. Germline V gene data show CDR1 as SGHTA and CDR2 as FQGTGA. The length of the CDR3 is 15 residues. The chain's CDR3 is CASSFGGSSYNEQFF. CDR3 bases: TGTGCCAGCAGCTTTGGTGGTAGCTCCTACAATGAGCAGTTCTTC.

CDR3 region: CASSPTQNNQPQHF. The CDR3, as DNA: TGCGCCAGCAGCCCGACACAGAATAATCAGCCCCAGCATTTT. This chain joins TRBV4-1 and TRBJ1-5; D not resolved. This CDR3 comprises 14 residues. Trimming took off 4 bases at V and 4 bases at J, with 11 bases between the two ends. Looked up from germline, CDR1 is MGHRA and CDR2 is YSYEKL.

This clone was found a few times. The chain joins TRBV6-6 to TRBJ1-1; no definite D call. Germline V gene data show CDR1 as MNHNY and CDR2 as SVGAGI (reference sequence). Trimming stripped 6 bases from V and 10 bases from J, with 18 bases between. The CDR3 runs 13 residues. The DNA for the CDR3 is TGTGCCAGCAGCCGCGGTGGTTTTGAAGGAGCTTTCTTT. Its protein is CASSRGGFEGAFF.

The V and J genes are TRBV18 and TRBJ2-7; 14 positions agree with TRBD2. V lost 3 bases and J lost 7; bases outside the gene matches: 5. This CDR3 is 15 amino acids long. Germline CDR1 KGHSH, CDR2 LQKENI. CDR3 sequence: CASSPLGTSGGEQYF. The CDR3 DNA sequence: TGTGCCAGCTCACCGCTCGGGACTAGCGGGGGAGAGCAGTACTTC.

The J gene is TRBJ2-5, the V gene TRBV7-2, with 11 bases lining up with TRBD2. The CDR3 has 16 residues. The V gene's germline CDR1 is SGHTA and CDR2 FQGNSA. Trimming cost V 5 bases and J 2 bases; bases outside gene matches: 7. CDR3 sequence: CASSATSGDPQETQYF. CDR3 DNA sequence: TGTGCCAGCAGCGCGACTAGCGGGGACCCACAAGAGACCCAGTACTTC.

This clone showed up just once. J is TRBJ1-2 and V is TRBV2; D is ambiguous. The CDR3 totals 12 residues. Looked up from germline, CDR1 is SNHLY and CDR2 is FYNNEI. V was cut by 5 bases and J by 5 bases, with 9 bases left in between. Here the CDR3 reads CASSPPGYGYTF. CDR3 nucleotide sequence: TGTGCCAGCAGTCCGCCCGGGTATGGCTACACCTTC.